Below are 26 T cell receptor beta chains sequenced from a single sample in a study of T cell responses to AZD1222 COVID-19 vaccine. Profiling relied on immunoSEQ multiplex PCR, and the TCRdb table lists in-frame clones only, not all of them. The sample has some 85,000 clones; roughly nine tenths are singletons. The sample here was peripheral blood, taken on day 0 of AZD1222 vaccination. All receptors derive from an adult in good health.

The chain uses TRBV30 and TRBJ1-6, with 8 bases aligning to TRBD1. J lost 7 bases, V lost 0 bases, and 5 bases had no gene match. The CDR3 spans 15 residues. Per germline, CDR1 GTSNPN and CDR2 SVGIG (reference sequence). CDR3 coding DNA: TGTGCCTGGAGTGTAAGCCAGGGGGCGAATTCACCCCTCCACTTT. This encodes CAWSVSQGANSPLHF.

The chain uses TRBV3-1 (or the pseudogene TRBV3-2) and TRBJ1-5; TRBD1 aligns across 7 bases. J was trimmed by 11 bases and V by 3 bases; bases with no gene match: 4. Germline-derived CDR1 and CDR2 are LGHDT and YNNKEL (reference sequence). This CDR3 has 12 residues. The CDR3 sequence is CASSQGQGAQHF. The CDR3 DNA reads TGTGCCAGCAGCCAGGGCCAGGGGGCCCAGCATTTT.

The chain recombines TRBV6-1 with TRBJ1-5, with TRBD1 as a possible D gene (5 bases). Germline V CDR1 and CDR2: MNHNS, SASEGT. This CDR3 has 15 amino acids. With 1 base removed from V and 6 bases from J, the gap between germline ends came to 13 bases. CDR3 nucleotides: TGTGCCAGCAGTGAAGGCAGGGCACTGATTCAGCCCCAGCATTTT. It encodes CASSEGRALIQPQHF.

The CDR3, as DNA: TGTGCTAGTGGCTCGGACCCCGCAGGGGTCAATCAGCCCCAGCATTTT. This gives the protein CASGSDPAGVNQPQHF. The chain couples TRBV12-5 to TRBJ1-5; D might be TRBD1 (6 bases). Germline CDR1 reads LGHNT; CDR2 reads FRNRAP. V was clipped by 6 bases and J by 3 bases, with 18 bases between them. This CDR3 has 16 residues.

CDR3 loop: CASSLDRRNTIYF. In DNA form, the CDR3 reads TGCGCCAGCAGCTTGGACCGACGAAACACCATATATTTT. The rearrangement joins TRBV5-1 to TRBJ1-3; D call uncertain. V dropped 0 bases and J dropped 5 bases, with 6 bases sitting between them. Germline values: CDR1 SGHRS, CDR2 YFSETQ. The CDR3 has 13 residues.

The V call is TRBV2, the J call TRBJ1-1; D unresolved. Germline V gives CDR1 SNHLY, CDR2 FYNNEI. There are 13 residues in the CDR3. V lost 5 bases and J 7 bases, leaving 14 bases between the germline ends. The CDR3 region is CASSNPGYFEAFF. CDR3 DNA: TGTGCCAGCAGTAACCCAGGTTACTTTGAAGCTTTCTTT.

The J gene is TRBJ1-1, the V gene TRBV9; D gene unclear. The CDR3 runs to 14 residues. The germline V gene encodes CDR1 SGDLS and CDR2 YYNGEE. The V gene lost 4 bases and the J gene lost 1 base, with 11 bases spanning the gap. In DNA form, the CDR3 reads TGTGCCAGCAGCTTACAGCCTGAGAACACTGAAGCTTTCTTT. This translates into CASSLQPENTEAFF.

The V call is TRBV2, the J call TRBJ2-3; D might be TRBD1 (6 bases). Deletions cut 8 bases from V and 2 bases from J, with 14 bases between. This CDR3 has 14 residues. Germline CDR1 SNHLY, CDR2 FYNNEI. The CDR3 bases are TGTGCCAGCCGTAGACAGGACCTCACAGATACGCAGTATTTT. Its protein is CASRRQDLTDTQYF.

The chain employs TRBV5-4 and TRBJ1-4; 7 positions agree with TRBD1. Germline-derived CDR1 and CDR2 are SGHNT and YYREEE (reference sequence). V lost 4 bases, J lost 8 bases, and 8 bases stayed unmatched. There are 14 residues in the CDR3. DNA of the CDR3: TGTGCCAGCAGCCCCCAGGGGGGAGGGGAAAAACTGTTTTTT. This gives the protein CASSPQGGGEKLFF.

Only one count was recorded for this clone. J is TRBJ1-5 and V is TRBV30; D not certain. Germline loops: CDR1 GTSNPN, CDR2 SVGIG (reference sequence). CDR3 length equals 16 residues. Trimming stripped 2 bases from V and 5 bases from J, with 19 bases between. CDR3: CAWSLRRGGPDQPQHF. As DNA, the CDR3 is TGTGCCTGGAGTTTAAGGAGAGGCGGGCCCGATCAGCCCCAGCATTTT.

The V gene is TRBV21-1, the J gene TRBJ1-2; the D call TRBD1 from the table was never checked on the DNA. TRBV21-1 is a pseudogene locus. The CDR3 is 22 residues long. In DNA form, the CDR3 reads TGTGCCAGCAGCAAACCGAAGTGGGACAGGGGGTTGGTAGTTTATGGCAATAATGGCTACACCTTC. This encodes CASSKPKWDRGLVVYGNNGYTF.

This clone came up a few times. J is TRBJ1-2 and V is TRBV9; D not resolved. Trimming removed 4 bases from V and 3 bases from J, with 10 bases in between. CDR1 is SGDLS, CDR2 YYNGEE, per germline. The CDR3 is 13 amino acids. The CDR3 spells CASSIYTHYGYTF. DNA for the CDR3: TGTGCCAGCAGCATATATACTCACTATGGCTACACCTTC.

This clone was seen just once. This chain uses TRBV5-4 with TRBJ1-2, with D possibly TRBD1 on 5 matching bases. V was pared by 3 bases and J by 6 bases, with 12 bases between. The germline gives CDR1 SGHNT, CDR2 YYREEE (reference sequence). CDR3 size: 13 residues. This CDR3 reads CASSWTGGDGYTF. The CDR3 nucleotides are TGTGCCAGCAGCTGGACCGGGGGAGATGGCTACACCTTC.

The V and J genes are TRBV5-5 and TRBJ1-5; 9 bases agree with TRBD1. Germline V CDR1 and CDR2: SGHKS, YYEKEE (reference sequence). The CDR3 loop spans 16 amino acids. Trimming removed 3 bases from V and 3 bases from J; junction bases left unmatched: 7. The CDR3 DNA reads TGTGCCAGCAGCTATGAAGGACAGGGGTCCAATCAGCCCCAGCATTTT. The encoded protein is CASSYEGQGSNQPQHF.

The chain uses TRBV7-2 and TRBJ2-1; D not resolved. V shed 4 bases and J shed 0 bases, with 13 bases lying between them. The CDR3 sequence is 16 residues long. The germline V gene has CDR1 SGHTA and CDR2 FQGNSA. The CDR3 DNA is TGTGCCAGCAGCTCAAAGACAACCACCTCCTACAATGAGCAGTTCTTC. Its translation is CASSSKTTTSYNEQFF.

The chain couples TRBV6-1 to TRBJ2-7, with D possibly matching TRBD2 (5 bases). Trimming stripped 3 bases from V and 0 bases from J, with 15 bases between. Germline V CDR1 and CDR2: MNHNS, SASEGT. This CDR3 region has 16 residues. The CDR3 DNA follows: TGTGCCAGCAGTGACCATTGGGCGGGCCTCTCCTACGAGCAGTACTTC. It yields the protein CASSDHWAGLSYEQYF.

The chain combines TRBV19 with TRBJ1-2; the D gene is possibly TRBD1 (6 bases). Germline assignment: CDR1 LNHDA and CDR2 SQIVND (reference sequence). This CDR3 spans 12 amino acids. The V end was cut by 1 base, the J end by 8 bases, with 8 bases between. CDR3 sequence reads: CASSIGTEGYTF. The CDR3 DNA sequence: TGTGCCAGTAGTATAGGGACAGAGGGCTACACCTTC. Full variable domain (remainder filled in from reference TRBV19 and TRBJ1-2): DGGITQSPKYLFRKEGQNVTLSCEQNLNHDAMYWYRQDPGQGLRLIYYSQIVNDFQKGDIAEGYSVSREKKESFPLTVTSAQKNPTAFYLCASSIGTEGYTFGSGTRLTVV.

This chain connects TRBV18 to TRBJ1-5; 9 bases agree with TRBD1. The CDR3 totals 16 residues. Trimming took 5 bases from V and 6 from J; bases not matched to a gene: 11. The germline V gene encodes CDR1 KGHSH and CDR2 LQKENI. This chain's CDR3 is CASSRNPTGGVQPQHF. The DNA for the CDR3 is TGTGCCAGCTCAAGAAACCCCACAGGGGGCGTTCAGCCCCAGCATTTT.

The chain recombines TRBV7-2 with TRBJ2-5; 13 bases align to TRBD2. Germline V gene lookup returns CDR1 SGHTA and CDR2 FQGNSA. This CDR3 spans 17 amino acids. J was trimmed by 1 base and V by 5 bases; bases with no gene match: 7. CDR3 sequence: CASSLWTSGGSQETQYF. The DNA for the CDR3 is TGTGCCAGCAGCCTATGGACTAGCGGGGGATCCCAAGAGACCCAGTACTTC.

The chain recombines TRBV28 with TRBJ1-1; no clear D gene. This CDR3 has 14 amino acids. V lost 4 bases and J lost 1, with 10 bases in between. Looked up from germline, CDR1 is MDHEN and CDR2 is SYDVKM. CDR3 amino acids: CASSWSWENTEAFF. In nucleotides, the CDR3 is TGTGCCAGCAGTTGGAGCTGGGAGAACACTGAAGCTTTCTTT.

The J gene is TRBJ2-7, the V gene TRBV11-2, with a weak D call TRBD1 (5 bases). This CDR3 has 15 residues. Germline lookup yields CDR1 SGHAT and CDR2 FQNNGV. The V end lost 2 bases, the J end lost 5 bases, and 16 bases lay between the germline ends. The CDR3 region is CASSLRVWQGDEQYF. CDR3 nucleotides: TGTGCCAGCAGCTTAAGGGTTTGGCAGGGCGACGAGCAGTACTTC.

The chain employs TRBV4-1 and TRBJ2-3; 7 bases fit TRBD2. V lost 4 bases to trimming and J lost 6 bases; unmatched junction nucleotides: 10. Germline CDR1 is MGHRA and CDR2 is YSYEKL. This CDR3 region has 15 residues. The CDR3, as DNA: TGCGCCAGCAGCCCTAGCGGTCTAAATCAGGATACGCAGTATTTT. Translating gives CASSPSGLNQDTQYF.

This rearrangement joins TRBV18 to TRBJ2-2; no clear D gene. CDR3 length: 14 amino acids. V lost 5 bases and J lost 6, with 13 bases in between. The germline CDR1 and CDR2 sequences are KGHSH and LQKENI. For the CDR3, the DNA is TGTGCCAGCTCATTTAAGAGCTTACCCGGGGAGCTGTTTTTT. Encoded protein: CASSFKSLPGELFF.

The V and J genes are TRBV3-1 (or the pseudogene TRBV3-2) and TRBJ1-2, with D maybe TRBD1 (5 bases). CDR1 is LGHDT and CDR2 is YNNKEL in the germline V gene (reference sequence). This CDR3 has 12 residues. V was clipped by 5 bases and J by 3 bases, with 7 bases between them. CDR3 residues: CASSRGDYGYTF. The CDR3 DNA follows: TGTGCCAGCAGCAGGGGTGACTATGGCTACACCTTC.

This clone has only one observation. The CDR3 loop is CAVSSRQEYEQYF. For the CDR3, the DNA is TGTGCCGTCTCGTCGCGTCAAGAGTACGAGCAGTACTTC. This rearrangement joins TRBV10-3 to TRBJ2-7, with D unresolved. Trimming pared 11 bases from V and 4 bases from J, leaving 18 bases between. CDR1 is ENHRY, CDR2 SYGVKD, per germline. The CDR3 is 13 amino acids.

A single count supports this clone. The chain recombines TRBV5-1 with TRBJ2-6, with D perhaps TRBD1 (6 bases). Germline V gene sequence: CDR1 SGHRS, CDR2 YFSETQ. Trimming pared 4 bases from V and 2 bases from J, leaving 13 bases between. The CDR3 has 16 residues. Written as DNA, the CDR3 is TGCGCCAGCAGCCTCTTACAGGGAGCTGGGGCCAACGTCCTGACTTTC. Protein product: CASSLLQGAGANVLTF.